This passage covers 29 T cell receptor beta chains from one sample sequenced in a study of neurological immune-mediated disorders. One entry per CDR3 protein, called by TCRdb with MiXCR from the 5' RACE reads. The sample records tens of thousands of distinct CDR3 sequences, less than 15% being singletons. Specimen: PBMCs. The receptors come from a woman in her forties or fifties with HTLV-1-associated myelopathy (HAM/TSP).

The CDR3 reads CASSLRGQPQHF. The CDR3 region has the DNA TGTGCCAGCAGCCTCAGGGGACAGCCCCAGCATTTT. The chain employs TRBV7-9 and TRBJ1-5; tentatively, D is TRBD1 (6 bases). Looked up from germline, CDR1 is SEHNR and CDR2 is FQNEAQ (reference sequence). The CDR3 contains 12 residues. The germline V and J ends were trimmed by 5 bases and 7 bases, with 9 bases remaining between them.

Concerning this clonotype itself: This may be a read error, as it is one base from a much larger clone. The rearrangement links TRBV3-1 to TRBJ1-2; 9 bases line up with TRBD1. The CDR3 spans 14 residues. The germline V gene has CDR1 LGHDT and CDR2 YNNKEL (reference sequence). The junction had 4 bases not matched to a gene; V was cut back by 1 base and J by 7 bases. Here the CDR3 reads CASSQVQGALGYTF. Here the CDR3 DNA reads TGTGCCAGCAGCCAAGTACAGGGGGCGCTTGGCTACACCTTC.

This clonotype was counted many times. The rearrangement uses TRBV27 and TRBJ2-7; D tentatively fits TRBD1 or TRBD2 (7 bases each). V gave up 2 bases and J gave up 0 bases, with 11 bases separating them. From germline, CDR1 is MNHEY and CDR2 SMNVEV (reference sequence). This CDR3 has 15 residues. The CDR3 sequence is CASSLDREGSYEQYF. The CDR3 DNA is TGTGCCAGCAGTTTAGACAGGGAGGGCTCCTACGAGCAGTACTTC.

This clonotype was observed at least ten times. This CDR3 reads CASSYGFGGGNEQFF. The DNA of the CDR3 is TGTGCCAGCAGTTATGGGTTCGGGGGGGGGAATGAGCAGTTCTTC. This chain links TRBV6-5 with TRBJ2-1, with 8 bases fitting TRBD2. V lost 3 bases, J lost 7 bases, and 8 bases stayed unmatched. Germline CDR1 MNHEY, CDR2 SVGAGI. This CDR3 spans 15 amino acids.

This clonotype came up a few times. This sequence may be a read error, since a much larger clone differs from it by one base. The chain carries TRBV24-1 and TRBJ2-3; no reliable D call. The CDR3 length is 15 residues. The germline V gene has CDR1 KGHDR and CDR2 SFDVKD. Here the CDR3 reads CATNDFGMVGDTQYF. The CDR3 DNA reads as TGTGCCACCAATGATTTCGGTATGGTCGGGGATACGCAGTATTTT.

Ten or more counts support this clonotype. The chain couples TRBV10-3 to TRBJ2-4; D might be TRBD1 (5 bases). V was trimmed by 1 base and J by 8 bases, leaving 6 bases between them. This CDR3 region has 12 residues. The germline gives CDR1 ENHRY, CDR2 SYGVKD. As DNA, the CDR3 is TGTGCCATCAGTGAGTTCAGGGACATTCAGTACTTC. Protein product: CAISEFRDIQYF.

The table lists this clonotype with many counts. The rearrangement links TRBV29-1 to TRBJ1-4; D possibly corresponds to TRBD1 (5 bases). From germline, CDR1 is SQVTM and CDR2 ANQGSEA. V lost 7 bases and J 1 base, leaving 10 bases between the germline ends. The CDR3 runs to 13 residues. CDR3 DNA: TGCAGCGCGTGGGGCGTAACTAATGAAAAACTGTTTTTT. The encoded protein is CSAWGVTNEKLFF.

This clonotype was detected ten times or more. The junction departs from the called germline gene at one end, perhaps through a read error. CDR3 DNA: TGTGGGACAGGGCAGGAAAAACTGTTTTTT. Translation: CGTGQEKLFF. This sequence joins TRBV20-1 and TRBJ1-4, with 9 bases fitting TRBD1. The CDR3 has 10 amino acids. CDR1 and CDR2 (germline): DFQATT, SNEGSKA (reference sequence).

In its sample, this clonotype was seen many times. This chain links TRBV12-3 or TRBV12-4 with TRBJ2-3; D uncertain. The CDR3 runs to 15 residues. V lost 0 bases, J lost 2 bases, and 9 bases lay in between. The DNA of the CDR3 is TGTGCCAGCAGTTTAGCGCTCCTTAACACAGATACGCAGTATTTT. It encodes CASSLALLNTDTQYF.

The chain recombines TRBV29-1 with TRBJ1-2; D not certain. This CDR3 is built from 13 residues. Trimming stripped 5 bases from V and 4 bases from J, with 14 bases between. Germline CDR1 reads SQVTM; CDR2 reads ANQGSEA. The CDR3 is CSVNLRTGYGYTF. For the CDR3, the DNA is TGCAGCGTTAATCTGCGGACGGGCTATGGCTACACCTTC.

Ten or more counts support this clonotype. The chain is built from TRBV12-3 or TRBV12-4 and TRBJ2-2; 8 bases are shared with TRBD1. The CDR3 totals 16 residues. Germline trimming cut 5 bases from V and 1 base from J; bases unmatched to any gene: 6. The CDR3 loop reads CASSRRTGGNTGELFF. For the CDR3, the DNA is TGTGCCAGCAGTCGTCGAACAGGGGGGAACACCGGGGAGCTGTTTTTT.

This clonotype was seen ten or more times. The CDR3, as DNA: TGCGCCAGCAGCCAGGGTGGGGGCGTGAACACCGGGGAGCTGTTTTTT. It specifies CASSQGGGVNTGELFF. The chain carries TRBV4-3 and TRBJ2-2, with D tentatively TRBD1 (6 bases). CDR3 size: 16 residues. Germline lookup yields CDR1 LGHNA and CDR2 YSLEER. Trimming left V 3 bases short and J 1 base short, with 12 bases between.

Ten or more counts support this clonotype. This rearrangement joins TRBV24-1 to TRBJ2-1; D uncertain. The V and J ends lost 3 bases and 4 bases respectively, with 9 bases between them. The CDR3 contains 14 residues. Looked up from germline, CDR1 is KGHDR and CDR2 is SFDVKD. The CDR3, as DNA: TGTGCCACCAGTGATCACGACTTGTACAATGAGCAGTTCTTC. Translated, it gives CATSDHDLYNEQFF.

In its sample, this clonotype was seen many times. The chain is built from TRBV5-1 and TRBJ2-7; D unresolved. This CDR3 comprises 13 residues. V was trimmed by 4 bases and J by 1 base, leaving 9 bases between them. Germline V gives CDR1 SGHRS, CDR2 YFSETQ. In DNA, the CDR3 is TGCGCCAGCAGCAAAAGGATGTCCTACGAGCAGTACTTC. Protein sequence: CASSKRMSYEQYF.

There are many counts of this clonotype. V gene TRBV12-3 or TRBV12-4 combines with J gene TRBJ2-1; D not resolved. V lost 7 bases to trimming and J lost 4 bases, with 14 bases between them. The CDR3 is 14 residues long. The CDR3 DNA reads TGTGCCAGCACCTCCCGAAGCAGATACAATGAGCAGTTCTTC. It encodes CASTSRSRYNEQFF.

This clonotype was counted at least ten times. CDR3 DNA sequence: TGTGCCAGCAGTATCCAAGCCCGTGTCCAGTACTTC. Encoded protein: CASSIQARVQYF. V is TRBV28 and J is TRBJ2-5; no clear D. V was cut by 5 bases and J by 10 bases, with 14 bases left in between. There are 12 residues in the CDR3. The germline CDR1 and CDR2 sequences are MDHEN and SYDVKM.

This clonotype was seen many times. The gene calls are TRBV6-4 and TRBJ2-1; tentative D call: TRBD1 (5 bases). In germline, CDR1 is MRHNA, CDR2 SNTAGT. The V and J ends lost 0 bases and 12 bases respectively, with 15 bases between them. CDR3 size: 14 residues. CDR3 bases: TGTGCCAGCAGTGACTCGATGGTAAGGGGCACGCAGTTCTTC. This gives the protein CASSDSMVRGTQFF.

Ten or more counts support this clonotype. The chain joins TRBV10-3 to TRBJ2-6; no definite D call. The CDR3 contains 16 residues. The V gene's germline CDR1 is ENHRY and CDR2 SYGVKD. The V and J ends lost 4 bases and 0 bases respectively, with 10 bases between them. The CDR3 region has the DNA TGTGCCATCAGTGGATCGGGCCTCTCTGGGGCCAACGTCCTGACTTTC. Amino acids: CAISGSGLSGANVLTF.

This clonotype was recorded at least ten times. The V and J genes are TRBV20-1 and TRBJ2-3; no firm D call. The CDR3 length is 10 residues. CDR1 DFQATT and CDR2 SNEGSKA come from the germline V gene (reference sequence). Trimming took 5 bases from V and 14 from J, leaving 14 bases between them. DNA for the CDR3: TGCAGTGCTGAAGTCGCGGAGAGGTATTTT. Protein product: CSAEVAERYF.

This clonotype occurred many times. V gene TRBV12-3 or TRBV12-4 combines with J gene TRBJ1-4; a possible D gene is TRBD1 (6 bases). Trimming shortened V by 6 bases and J by 3 bases, and 11 bases separated the two germline ends. This CDR3 contains 14 residues. The CDR3 sequence: CASRIQGSNEKLFF. The DNA for the CDR3 is TGTGCCAGCAGGATACAGGGTTCTAATGAAAAACTGTTTTTT.

At least ten counts were recorded for this clonotype. This chain links TRBV7-2 with TRBJ2-1; 9 nucleotides match TRBD2. CDR3 size: 18 residues. Germline CDR1 SGHTA, CDR2 FQGNSA. Losses at the gene ends were 2 bases for V and 7 bases for J; bases not matched to a gene: 15. As DNA, the CDR3 is TGTGCCAGCAGCTTAAATCCATCGTCTAGCGGGGTAATGAATGAGCAGTTCTTC. Its translation is CASSLNPSSSGVMNEQFF. Full variable domain (rest looked up from reference TRBV7-2 and TRBJ2-1): GAGVSQSPSNKVTEKGKDVELRCDPISGHTALYWYRQSLGQGLEFLIYFQGNSAPDKSGLPSDRFSAERTGGSVSTLTIQRTQQEDSAVYLCASSLNPSSSGVMNEQFFGPGTRLTVL.

This clonotype showed up many times. This chain links TRBV20-1 with TRBJ1-5; D not resolved. Germline-derived CDR1 and CDR2 are DFQATT and SNEGSKA (reference sequence). This CDR3 contains 13 residues. Trimming shortened V by 6 bases and J by 0 bases, and 9 bases separated the two germline ends. CDR3 residues: CSASQDSNQPQHF. For the CDR3, the DNA is TGCAGTGCCTCGCAGGATAGCAATCAGCCCCAGCATTTT.

This clonotype was detected ten times or more. V and J are TRBV5-1 and TRBJ2-1, with D possibly matching TRBD2 (6 bases). The germline gives CDR1 SGHRS, CDR2 YFSETQ. Trimming pared 5 bases from V and 1 base from J, leaving 13 bases between. The CDR3 has 15 residues. CDR3 sequence: CASRKASESYNEQFF. CDR3 coding DNA: TGCGCCAGCAGAAAAGCTAGCGAGTCCTACAATGAGCAGTTCTTC.

This clonotype appeared many times. The J gene is TRBJ1-2, the V gene TRBV29-1; D uncertain. In germline, CDR1 is SQVTM, CDR2 ANQGSEA. Trimming removed 2 bases at V and 6 bases at J, with 10 bases between. CDR3 length equals 12 residues. In DNA form, the CDR3 reads TGCAGCGTTGAAAAATACCCCGATGGCTACACCTTC. Encoded protein: CSVEKYPDGYTF.

In its sample, this clonotype was seen many times. This chain links TRBV7-2 with TRBJ2-7; TRBD1 matches at 7 bases. Trimming took 5 bases from V and 6 from J; bases not matched to a gene: 13. Per the germline V gene, CDR1 is SGHTA and CDR2 is FQGNSA. The CDR3 has 15 residues. CDR3 region: CASSQDRAVSTEQYF. The CDR3 coding sequence is TGTGCCAGCAGCCAAGACAGGGCGGTAAGCACCGAGCAGTACTTC.

This clonotype came up many times. This chain joins TRBV3-1 and TRBJ2-5; 11 bases fit TRBD2. This CDR3 has 16 amino acids. Germline loops: CDR1 LGHDT, CDR2 YNNKEL (reference sequence). With 4 bases clipped from V and 2 bases from J, the junction kept 6 bases outside the gene matches. This CDR3 is CASSLTSGGLQETQYF. CDR3 in DNA: TGTGCCAGCAGCCTCACTAGCGGGGGCCTACAAGAGACCCAGTACTTC.

In its sample, this clonotype was seen many times. The V gene is TRBV6-5, the J gene TRBJ1-4; D gene ambiguous. CDR3 length equals 16 residues. The germline V gene encodes CDR1 MNHEY and CDR2 SVGAGI. The V gene lost 6 bases and the J gene lost 4 bases, with 18 bases spanning the gap. The CDR3 bases are TGTGCCAGCAGACCAATCGCTCAGACGATTAATGAAAAACTGTTTTTT. The encoded protein is CASRPIAQTINEKLFF.

This clonotype has ten or more counts. This chain links TRBV20-1 with TRBJ2-2, with D perhaps being TRBD1 or TRBD2 (6 bases each). Germline CDR1 and CDR2: DFQATT and SNEGSKA (reference sequence). This CDR3 contains 16 residues. Trimming pared 0 bases from V and 1 base from J, leaving 12 bases between. The CDR3: CSARDRRGLNTGELFF. CDR3 nucleotides: TGCAGTGCTAGAGATAGGAGGGGGTTGAACACCGGGGAGCTGTTTTTT.

There are many counts of this clonotype. The V call is TRBV2, the J call TRBJ1-3; no clear D. Trimming cost V 4 bases and J 0 bases, with 7 bases left between them. The CDR3 is 14 residues long. Germline-derived CDR1 and CDR2 are SNHLY and FYNNEI. This chain's CDR3 is CASSGGSSGNTIYF. The CDR3, as DNA: TGTGCCAGCAGTGGAGGTTCCTCTGGAAACACCATATATTTT.